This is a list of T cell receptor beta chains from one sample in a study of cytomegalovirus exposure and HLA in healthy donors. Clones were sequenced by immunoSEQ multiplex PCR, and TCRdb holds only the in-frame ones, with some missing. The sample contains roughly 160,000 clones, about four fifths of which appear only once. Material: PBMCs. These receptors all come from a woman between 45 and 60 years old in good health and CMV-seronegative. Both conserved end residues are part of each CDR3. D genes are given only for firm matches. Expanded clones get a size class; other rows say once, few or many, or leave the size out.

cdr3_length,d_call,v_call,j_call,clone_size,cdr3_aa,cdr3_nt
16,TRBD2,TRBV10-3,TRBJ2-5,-,CAISPRTSGSGETQYF,TGTGCCATCAGCCCCAGGACTAGCGGGAGTGGAGAGACCCAGTACTTC
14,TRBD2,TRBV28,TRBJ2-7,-,CASTRTSGREEQYF,TGTGCCAGCACCCGGACTAGCGGGAGGGAAGAGCAGTACTTC
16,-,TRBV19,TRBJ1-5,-,CASSPRGSGGNQPQHF,TGTGCCAGTAGTCCCCGTGGCTCAGGGGGCAATCAGCCCCAGCATTTT
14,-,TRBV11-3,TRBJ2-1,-,CASSLDPGFNEQFF,TGTGCCAGCAGCTTAGACCCCGGGTTCAATGAGCAGTTCTTC
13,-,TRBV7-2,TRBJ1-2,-,CASSLNPGYGYTF,TGTGCCAGCAGCTTAAACCCCGGTTATGGCTACACCTTC
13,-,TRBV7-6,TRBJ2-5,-,CASSPTGQETQYF,TGTGCCAGCAGCCCCACGGGGCAAGAGACCCAGTACTTC
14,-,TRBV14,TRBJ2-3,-,CASSQVGGTGTQYF,TGTGCCAGCAGCCAAGTGGGGGGTACTGGTACGCAGTATTTT
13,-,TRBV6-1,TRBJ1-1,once,CASSGGDVTEAFF,TGTGCCAGCAGTGGGGGGGATGTGACTGAAGCTTTCTTT
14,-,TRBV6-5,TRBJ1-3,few,CASSFNRVGNTIYF,TGTGCCAGCAGTTTCAACAGGGTCGGAAACACCATATATTTT
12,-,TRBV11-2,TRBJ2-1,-,CASSLDGSEQFF,TGTGCCAGCAGCTTAGACGGTAGCGAGCAGTTCTTC
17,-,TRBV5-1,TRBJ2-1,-,CASSGPLMGGRNNEQFF,TGCGCCAGCAGCGGGCCCTTGATGGGGGGGCGGAACAATGAGCAGTTCTTC
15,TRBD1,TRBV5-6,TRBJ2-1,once,CASSSRQGVYNEQFF,TGTGCCAGCAGTTCCCGACAGGGAGTCTACAATGAGCAGTTCTTC
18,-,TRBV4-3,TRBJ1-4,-,CASSRTVLNSLTNEKLFF,TGCGCCAGCAGCCGTACAGTTCTCAACTCCCTTACTAATGAAAAACTGTTTTTT
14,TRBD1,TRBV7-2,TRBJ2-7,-,CASSPDRGAYEQYF,TGTGCCAGCAGCCCGGACAGGGGCGCGTACGAGCAGTACTTC
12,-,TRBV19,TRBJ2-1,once,CASSAQGNEQFF,TGTGCCAGTAGTGCACAGGGCAATGAGCAGTTCTTC
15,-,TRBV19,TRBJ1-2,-,CASTPRAGVIYGYTF,TGTGCCAGTACCCCCCGTGCGGGGGTTATCTATGGCTACACCTTC
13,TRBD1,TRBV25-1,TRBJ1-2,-,CASSDRGGYGYTF,TGTGCCAGCTCAGACAGGGGAGGCTATGGCTACACCTTC
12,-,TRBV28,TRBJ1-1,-,CASRPGAREAFF,TGTGCCAGCAGGCCAGGGGCTCGAGAAGCTTTCTTT
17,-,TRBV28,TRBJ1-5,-,CASSFSGDLFGHQPQHF,TGTGCCAGCAGTTTTTCGGGGGACCTCTTCGGACATCAGCCCCAGCATTTT
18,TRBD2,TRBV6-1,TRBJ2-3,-,CASSGGAGGGVSTDTQYF,TGTGCCAGCAGTGGAGGTGCGGGAGGTGGGGTTAGCACAGATACGCAGTATTTT
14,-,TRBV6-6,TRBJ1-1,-,CATKERRMSTEAFF,TGTGCCACCAAGGAGAGGAGGATGAGCACTGAAGCTTTCTTT
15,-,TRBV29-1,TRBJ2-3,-,CSVEPGRGPTDTQYF,TGCAGCGTCGAACCGGGGCGGGGACCCACAGATACGCAGTATTTT
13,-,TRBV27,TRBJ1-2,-,CASSPRPNYGYTF,TGTGCCAGCAGTCCTAGGCCCAACTATGGCTACACCTTC
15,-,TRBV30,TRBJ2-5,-,CAWSVGAAVQETQYF,TGTGCCTGGAGTGTAGGGGCGGCGGTCCAAGAGACCCAGTACTTC
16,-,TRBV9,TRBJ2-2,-,CASSPPLGLNTGELFF,TGTGCCAGCAGCCCCCCGTTGGGGCTCAACACCGGGGAGCTGTTTTTT
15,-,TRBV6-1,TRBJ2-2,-,CASGGLAVNTGELFF,TGTGCCAGCGGGGGGCTAGCGGTGAACACCGGGGAGCTGTTTTTT
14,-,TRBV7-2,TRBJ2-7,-,CASSLDWTKNEQYF,TGTGCCAGCAGCTTAGACTGGACTAAAAACGAGCAGTACTTC
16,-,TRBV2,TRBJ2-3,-,CASSPERGAPTGTQYF,TGTGCCAGCAGCCCAGAACGGGGGGCCCCCACAGGTACGCAGTATTTT
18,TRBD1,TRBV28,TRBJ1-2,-,CASRSGEQGAYFPRGYTF,TGTGCCAGCAGGTCTGGTGAACAGGGGGCCTACTTCCCCCGTGGCTACACCTTC
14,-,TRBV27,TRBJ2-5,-,CASSPPGGGGTQYF,TGTGCCAGCAGTCCCCCGGGGGGCGGCGGGACCCAGTACTTC
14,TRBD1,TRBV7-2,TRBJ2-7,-,CASRYSRGSYEQYF,TGTGCCAGCAGATATTCCAGGGGGTCCTACGAGCAGTACTTC
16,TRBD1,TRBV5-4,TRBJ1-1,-,CASSSPGGRPNTEAFF,TGTGCCAGCAGCTCACCAGGGGGCCGCCCTAACACTGAAGCTTTCTTT
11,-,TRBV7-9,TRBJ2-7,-,CASSLELEQYF,TGTGCCAGCAGCTTAGAGCTCGAGCAGTACTTC
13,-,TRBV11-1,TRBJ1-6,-,CASSLQGQSPLHF,TGTGCCAGCAGCTTGCAGGGTCAGTCACCCCTCCACTTT
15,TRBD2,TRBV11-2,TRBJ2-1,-,CASSFNSGSYNEQFF,TGTGCCAGCAGCTTCAATAGCGGGTCCTACAATGAGCAGTTCTTC
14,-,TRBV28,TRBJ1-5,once,CASNSGDSNQPQHF,TGTGCCAGCAATAGCGGGGATAGCAATCAGCCCCAGCATTTT
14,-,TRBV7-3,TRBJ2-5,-,CASSLRASQETQYF,TGTGCCAGCAGCTTAAGGGCATCCCAAGAGACCCAGTACTTC
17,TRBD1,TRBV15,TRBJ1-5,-,CATSREYGTAPDQPQHF,TGTGCCACCAGCAGAGAATATGGGACAGCCCCAGATCAGCCCCAGCATTTT
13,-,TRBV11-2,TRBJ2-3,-,CASSLVSTDTQYF,TGTGCCAGCAGCTTAGTATCCACAGATACGCAGTATTTT
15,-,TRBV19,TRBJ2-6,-,CASTFRTPGANVLTF,TGTGCCAGTACCTTCAGGACTCCCGGGGCCAACGTCCTGACTTTC
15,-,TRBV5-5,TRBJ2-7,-,CASSLYQGGSYEQYF,TGTGCCAGCAGCTTATATCAGGGGGGTAGCTACGAGCAGTACTTC
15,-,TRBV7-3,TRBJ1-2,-,CASSLTGGAVYGYTF,TGTGCCAGCAGCTTAACTGGGGGCGCAGTCTATGGCTACACCTTC
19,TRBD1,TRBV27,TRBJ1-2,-,CASSLPVRDRPSLGYGYTF,TGTGCCAGCAGTTTACCCGTCCGGGACAGGCCGAGCCTGGGCTATGGCTACACCTTC
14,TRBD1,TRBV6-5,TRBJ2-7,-,CASRTGTGLYEQYF,TGTGCCAGCAGGACCGGGACAGGGCTCTACGAGCAGTACTTC
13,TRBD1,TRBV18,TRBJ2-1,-,CASSTQGKDEQFF,TGCGCCAGCTCAACACAGGGGAAGGATGAGCAGTTCTTC
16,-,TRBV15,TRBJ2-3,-,CATSRDLSGSTDTQYF,TGTGCCACCAGCAGGGATCTTAGCGGCAGCACAGATACGCAGTATTTT
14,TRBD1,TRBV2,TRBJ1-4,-,CASREQGASEKLFF,TGTGCCAGCAGGGAACAGGGGGCTAGTGAAAAACTGTTTTTT
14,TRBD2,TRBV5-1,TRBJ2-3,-,CASSASGRSDTQYF,TGCGCCAGCAGTGCTAGCGGGAGGTCCGATACGCAGTATTTT
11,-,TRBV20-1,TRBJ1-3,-,CSANSGNTIYF,TGCAGCGCGAACTCTGGAAACACCATATATTTT
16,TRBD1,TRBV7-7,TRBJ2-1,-,CASSSRTGGSYNEQFF,TGTGCCAGCAGCTCCCGGACAGGAGGCTCCTACAATGAGCAGTTCTTC
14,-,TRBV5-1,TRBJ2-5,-,CASSLEAGRETQYF,TGCGCCAGCAGCTTGGAGGCAGGGCGGGAGACCCAGTACTTC
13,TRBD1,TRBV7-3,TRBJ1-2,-,CASSAGTGYGYTF,TGTGCCAGCAGCGCCGGGACAGGGTATGGCTACACCTTC
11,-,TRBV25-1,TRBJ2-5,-,CATEVGETQYF,TGTGCCACCGAGGTAGGAGAGACCCAGTACTTC
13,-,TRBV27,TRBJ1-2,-,CASSPQGHYGYTF,TGTGCCAGCAGCCCTCAGGGGCACTATGGCTACACCTTC